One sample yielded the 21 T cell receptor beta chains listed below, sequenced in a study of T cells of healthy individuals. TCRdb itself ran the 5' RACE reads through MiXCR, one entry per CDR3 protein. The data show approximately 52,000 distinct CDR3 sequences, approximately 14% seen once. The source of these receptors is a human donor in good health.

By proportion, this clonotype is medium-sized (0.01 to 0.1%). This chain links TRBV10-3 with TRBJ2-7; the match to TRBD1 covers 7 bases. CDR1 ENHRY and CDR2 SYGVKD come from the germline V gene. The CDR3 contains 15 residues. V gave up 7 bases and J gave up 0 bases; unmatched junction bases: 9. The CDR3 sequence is CAITSDRVRSYEQYF. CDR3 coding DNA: TGTGCCATCACCTCAGACAGGGTTCGCTCCTACGAGCAGTACTTC.

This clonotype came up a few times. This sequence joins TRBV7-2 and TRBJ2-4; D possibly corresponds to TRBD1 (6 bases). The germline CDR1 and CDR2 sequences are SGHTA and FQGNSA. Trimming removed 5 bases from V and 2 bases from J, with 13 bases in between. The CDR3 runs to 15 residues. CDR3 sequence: CASSRYRDTKNIQYF. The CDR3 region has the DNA TGTGCCAGCAGCCGCTACAGGGATACCAAAAACATTCAGTACTTC.

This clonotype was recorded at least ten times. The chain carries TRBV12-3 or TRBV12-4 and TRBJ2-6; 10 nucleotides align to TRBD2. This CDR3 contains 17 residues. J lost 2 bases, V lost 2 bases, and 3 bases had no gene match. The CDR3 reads CASSLRLAGAGANVLTF. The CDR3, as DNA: TGTGCCAGCAGTTTACGACTAGCGGGTGCTGGGGCCAACGTCCTGACTTTC.

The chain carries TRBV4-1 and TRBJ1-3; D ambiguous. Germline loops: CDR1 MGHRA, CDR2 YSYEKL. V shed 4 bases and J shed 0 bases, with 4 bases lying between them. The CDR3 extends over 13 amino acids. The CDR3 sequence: CASSPFSGNTIYF. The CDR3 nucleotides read TGCGCCAGCAGCCCTTTCTCTGGAAACACCATATATTTT.

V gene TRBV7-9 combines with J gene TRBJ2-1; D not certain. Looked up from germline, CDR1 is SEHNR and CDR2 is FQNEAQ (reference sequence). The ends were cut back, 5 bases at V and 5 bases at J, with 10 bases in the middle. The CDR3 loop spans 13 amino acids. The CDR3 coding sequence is TGTGCCAGCAGCGGGGTCCGTCACAATGAGCAGTTCTTC. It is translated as CASSGVRHNEQFF.

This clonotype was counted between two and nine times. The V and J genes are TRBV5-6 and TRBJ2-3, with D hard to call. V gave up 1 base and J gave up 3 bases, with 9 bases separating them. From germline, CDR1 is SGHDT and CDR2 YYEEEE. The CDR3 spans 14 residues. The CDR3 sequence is CASSLIAETDTQYF. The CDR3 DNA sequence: TGTGCCAGCAGCTTGATCGCGGAAACAGATACGCAGTATTTT.

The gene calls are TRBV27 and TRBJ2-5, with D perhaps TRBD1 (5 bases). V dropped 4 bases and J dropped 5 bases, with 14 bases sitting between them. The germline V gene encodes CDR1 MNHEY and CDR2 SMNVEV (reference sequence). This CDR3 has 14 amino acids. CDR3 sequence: CASSSSRVAETQYF. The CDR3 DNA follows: TGTGCCAGCAGTTCTTCCAGGGTTGCCGAGACCCAGTACTTC.

The CDR3 nucleotides read TGTGCCAGCTCACTTGATTGGGACTACGAGCAGTACTTC. This encodes CASSLDWDYEQYF. The chain recombines TRBV18 with TRBJ2-7, with D uncertain. CDR3 length: 13 residues. Germline V gives CDR1 KGHSH, CDR2 LQKENI. Trimming took off 4 bases at V and 3 bases at J, with 10 bases between the two ends. The full variable domain, with the rest looked up from reference TRBV18 and TRBJ2-7, is NAGVMQNPRHLVRRRGQEARLRCSPMKGHSHVYWYRQLPEEGLKFMVYLQKENIIDESGMPKERFSAEFPKEGPSILRIQQVVRGDSAAYFCASSLDWDYEQYFGPGTRLTVT.

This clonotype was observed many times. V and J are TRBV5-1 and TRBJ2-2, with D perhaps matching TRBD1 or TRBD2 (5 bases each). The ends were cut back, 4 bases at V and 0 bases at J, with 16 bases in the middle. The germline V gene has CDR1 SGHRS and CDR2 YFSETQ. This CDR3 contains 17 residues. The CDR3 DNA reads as TGCGCCAGCAGCCTAATAGCCGGGACCTCGAACACCGGGGAGCTGTTTTTT. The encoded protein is CASSLIAGTSNTGELFF.

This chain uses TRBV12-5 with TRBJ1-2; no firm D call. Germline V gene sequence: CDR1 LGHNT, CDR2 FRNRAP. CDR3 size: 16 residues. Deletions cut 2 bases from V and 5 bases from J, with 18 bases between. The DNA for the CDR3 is TGTGCTAGTGGTTTGCCATCCGGCCAACGAGGATATGGCTACACCTTC. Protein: CASGLPSGQRGYGYTF.

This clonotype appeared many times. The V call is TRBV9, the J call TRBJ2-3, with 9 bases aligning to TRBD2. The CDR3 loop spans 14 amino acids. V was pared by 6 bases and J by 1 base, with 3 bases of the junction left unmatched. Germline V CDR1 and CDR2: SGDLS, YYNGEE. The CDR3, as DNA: TGTGCCAGCACCCCTAGCGGGGGCACAGATACGCAGTATTTT. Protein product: CASTPSGGTDTQYF.

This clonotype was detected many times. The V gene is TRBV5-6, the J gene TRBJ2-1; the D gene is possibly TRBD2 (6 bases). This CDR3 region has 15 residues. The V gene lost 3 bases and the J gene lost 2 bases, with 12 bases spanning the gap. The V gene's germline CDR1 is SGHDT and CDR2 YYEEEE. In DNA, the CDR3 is TGTGCCAGCAGCTGGGACTTGAACGCCTACAATGAGCAGTTCTTC. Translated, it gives CASSWDLNAYNEQFF.

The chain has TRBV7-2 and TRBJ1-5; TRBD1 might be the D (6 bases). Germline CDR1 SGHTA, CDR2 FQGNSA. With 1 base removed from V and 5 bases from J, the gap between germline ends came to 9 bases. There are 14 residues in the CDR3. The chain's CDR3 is CASSLVQGYQPQHF. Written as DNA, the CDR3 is TGTGCCAGCAGCTTAGTACAGGGATATCAGCCCCAGCATTTT.

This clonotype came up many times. CDR3 in amino acids: CASSQGSGEEAEAFF. The CDR3 DNA follows: TGCGCCAGCAGCCAGGGGTCAGGGGAGGAGGCTGAAGCTTTCTTT. The rearrangement uses TRBV4-3 and TRBJ1-1, with D perhaps matching TRBD1 (6 bases). The CDR3 contains 15 residues. Germline CDR1 reads LGHNA; CDR2 reads YSLEER. Deletions cut 3 bases from V and 6 bases from J, with 17 bases between.

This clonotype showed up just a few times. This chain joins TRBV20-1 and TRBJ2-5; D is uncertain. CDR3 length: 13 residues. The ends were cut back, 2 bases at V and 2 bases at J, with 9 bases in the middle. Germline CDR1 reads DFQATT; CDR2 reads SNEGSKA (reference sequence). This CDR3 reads CSARSQLQETQYF. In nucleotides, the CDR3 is TGCAGTGCTAGATCCCAGTTACAAGAGACCCAGTACTTC.

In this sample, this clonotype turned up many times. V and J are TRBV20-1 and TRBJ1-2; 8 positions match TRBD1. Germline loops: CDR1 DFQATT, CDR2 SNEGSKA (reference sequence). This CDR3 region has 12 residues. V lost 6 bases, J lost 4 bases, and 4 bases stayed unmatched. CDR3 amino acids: CSAPGTGYGYTF. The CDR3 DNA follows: TGCAGTGCGCCAGGGACAGGCTATGGCTACACCTTC.

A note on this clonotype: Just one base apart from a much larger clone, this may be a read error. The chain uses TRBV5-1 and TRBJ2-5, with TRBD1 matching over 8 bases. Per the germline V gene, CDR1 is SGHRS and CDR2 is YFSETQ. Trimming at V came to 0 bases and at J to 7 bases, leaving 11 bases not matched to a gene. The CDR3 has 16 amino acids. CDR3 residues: CASSLDVGQGVWTQYF. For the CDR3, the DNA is TGCGCCAGCAGCTTGGATGTTGGACAGGGCGTTTGGACCCAGTACTTC.

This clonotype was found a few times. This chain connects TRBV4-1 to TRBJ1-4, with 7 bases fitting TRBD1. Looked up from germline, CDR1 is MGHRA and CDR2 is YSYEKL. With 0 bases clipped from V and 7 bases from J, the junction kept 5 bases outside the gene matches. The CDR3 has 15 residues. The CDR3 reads CASSQDQGVGEKLFF. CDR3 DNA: TGCGCCAGCAGCCAAGACCAGGGGGTGGGTGAAAAACTGTTTTTT.

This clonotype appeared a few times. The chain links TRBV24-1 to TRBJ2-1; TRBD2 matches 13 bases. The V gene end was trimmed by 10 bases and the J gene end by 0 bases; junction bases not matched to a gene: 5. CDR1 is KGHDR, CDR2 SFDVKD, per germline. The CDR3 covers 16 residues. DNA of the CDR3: TGTGCCACTTCGACTAGCGGGGGGTCCTCCTACAATGAGCAGTTCTTC. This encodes CATSTSGGSSYNEQFF.

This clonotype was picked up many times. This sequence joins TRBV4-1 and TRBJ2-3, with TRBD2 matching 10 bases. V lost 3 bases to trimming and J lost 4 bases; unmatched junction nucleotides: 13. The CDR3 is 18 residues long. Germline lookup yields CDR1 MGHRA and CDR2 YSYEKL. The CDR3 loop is CASSQVPPASGGADTQYF. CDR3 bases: TGCGCCAGCAGCCAGGTGCCCCCGGCGAGCGGGGGGGCAGATACGCAGTATTTT.

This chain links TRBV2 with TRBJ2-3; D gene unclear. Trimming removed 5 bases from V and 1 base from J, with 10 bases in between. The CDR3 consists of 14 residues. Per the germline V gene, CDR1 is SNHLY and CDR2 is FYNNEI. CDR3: CASSIAWGTDTQYF. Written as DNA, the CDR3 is TGTGCCAGCAGTATTGCTTGGGGCACAGATACGCAGTATTTT.